Shown below are 10 T cell receptor beta chains from a single sample sequenced in a study of vaccination effects on CD4 cells after COVID-19. After around 10 days in culture, the CD4+ T cells were isolated. Each participant was administered two doses of either the BNT162b2 or the mRNA-1273 vaccine. No antigens are known for them. Data came from immunoSEQ multiplex PCR; TCRdb stores just in-frame clones and leaves some out. This table has approximately 29,000 clones, about 67% appearing once. Material: CD4+ T cells from PBMCs cultured without peptide, obtained after COVID-19 vaccination. These receptors were collected from a human donor who received a COVID-19 vaccine.

The chain joins TRBV27 to TRBJ1-2, with 8 bases matching TRBD1. Trimming at V came to 6 bases and at J to 3 bases, leaving 9 bases not matched to a gene. Germline CDR1 reads MNHEY; CDR2 reads SMNVEV (reference sequence). This CDR3 is 15 amino acids long. The CDR3 DNA sequence: TGTGCCAGCAGGCTACTGAAGGGACAGGACTATGGCTACACCTTC. It yields the protein CASRLLKGQDYGYTF.

The chain recombines TRBV19 with TRBJ2-7, with 9 bases identical to TRBD2. The CDR3 contains 14 residues. The germline gives CDR1 LNHDA, CDR2 SQIVND (reference sequence). The ends lost 6 bases at V and 3 bases at J; junction bases unmatched: 6. The CDR3 DNA reads TGTGCCAGTAGCCTCGCGGGGGGGCTCTACGAGCAGTACTTC. Translating gives CASSLAGGLYEQYF.

The chain has TRBV14 and TRBJ1-2, with 7 bases matching TRBD1. The germline gives CDR1 SGHDN, CDR2 FVKESK. The CDR3 runs to 15 residues. V gave up 2 bases and J gave up 5 bases; unmatched junction bases: 8. The CDR3, as DNA: TGTGCCAGCAGCCAACTCGACAGGGCTTTATATGGCTACACCTTC. Encoded protein: CASSQLDRALYGYTF.

CDR3 in DNA: TGTGCCAGTAGTCCCAGCCGAACTCTAGCGGGAGGGAGGTACGAGCAGTACTTC. Its translation is CASSPSRTLAGGRYEQYF. The V gene is TRBV19, the J gene TRBJ2-7; TRBD2 agrees at 12 bases. This CDR3 region has 18 residues. With 5 bases clipped from V and 4 bases from J, the junction kept 15 bases outside the gene matches. Germline V lookup: CDR1 LNHDA, CDR2 SQIVND (reference sequence).

The chain joins TRBV5-4 to TRBJ2-3; D gene uncertain. Trimming took 0 bases from V and 2 from J, leaving 16 bases between them. CDR3 size: 17 residues. Per germline, CDR1 SGHNT and CDR2 YYREEE (reference sequence). The CDR3 DNA reads TGTGCCAGCAGCTTGGCTGGCAGGTCGGTTTTCACAGATACGCAGTATTTT. Amino acid sequence: CASSLAGRSVFTDTQYF.

V and J are TRBV5-1 and TRBJ2-7; D is uncertain. V was shortened by 4 bases and J by 4 bases, with 12 bases between the two germline ends. The germline CDR1 and CDR2 sequences are SGHRS and YFSETQ. The CDR3 has 13 amino acids. CDR3 nucleotide sequence: TGCGCCAGCAGCACCACCTTGGGGTACGAGCAGTACTTC. Its translation is CASSTTLGYEQYF. Full variable domain (remainder filled in from reference TRBV5-1 and TRBJ2-7): KAGVTQTPRYLIKTRGQQVTLSCSPISGHRSVSWYQQTPGQGLQFLFEYFSETQRNKGNFPGRFSGRQFSNSRSEMNVSTLELGDSALYLCASSTTLGYEQYFGPGTRLTVT.

The rearrangement links TRBV6-5 to TRBJ1-1, with D tentatively TRBD1 (6 bases). V lost 6 bases and J lost 10, with 12 bases in between. Germline values: CDR1 MNHEY, CDR2 SVGAGI. The length of the CDR3 is 11 residues. The CDR3 region has the DNA TGTGCCAGCAGACAGGGAGGGGGAGCTTTCTTT. The encoded protein is CASRQGGGAFF.

The chain couples TRBV3-1 (or the pseudogene TRBV3-2) to TRBJ1-1, with TRBD1 matching 8 bases. The V gene end was trimmed by 1 base and the J gene end by 4 bases; junction bases not matched to a gene: 8. Germline V gene lookup returns CDR1 LGHDT and CDR2 YNNKEL (reference sequence). This CDR3 is 16 amino acids long. CDR3 in DNA: TGTGCCAGCAGCCAAGTGGTCAGGGGGCATGGCACTGAAGCTTTCTTT. This translates into CASSQVVRGHGTEAFF.

The rearrangement joins TRBV28 to TRBJ2-3; 10 nucleotides match TRBD2. The CDR3 runs 14 residues. After removal of 6 bases from V and 2 bases from J, the junction contained 2 bases not matched to a gene. CDR1 MDHEN and CDR2 SYDVKM come from the germline V gene. The chain's CDR3 is CASRLAGNTDTQYF. DNA for the CDR3: TGTGCCAGCAGACTAGCGGGGAACACAGATACGCAGTATTTT.

This chain uses TRBV7-2 with TRBJ1-5, with D tentatively TRBD1 (5 bases). The CDR3 has 15 amino acids. V was cut by 2 bases and J by 3 bases, with 11 bases left in between. Germline V gene data show CDR1 as SGHTA and CDR2 as FQGNSA. The CDR3, as DNA: TGTGCCAGCAGCTTACGGGGCAGGGTCAATCAGCCCCAGCATTTT. It yields the protein CASSLRGRVNQPQHF. The whole variable domain, remainder taken from reference TRBV7-2 and TRBJ1-5, is GAGVSQSPSNKVTEKGKDVELRCDPISGHTALYWYRQSLGQGLEFLIYFQGNSAPDKSGLPSDRFSAERTGGSVSTLTIQRTQQEDSAVYLCASSLRGRVNQPQHFGDGTRLSIL.